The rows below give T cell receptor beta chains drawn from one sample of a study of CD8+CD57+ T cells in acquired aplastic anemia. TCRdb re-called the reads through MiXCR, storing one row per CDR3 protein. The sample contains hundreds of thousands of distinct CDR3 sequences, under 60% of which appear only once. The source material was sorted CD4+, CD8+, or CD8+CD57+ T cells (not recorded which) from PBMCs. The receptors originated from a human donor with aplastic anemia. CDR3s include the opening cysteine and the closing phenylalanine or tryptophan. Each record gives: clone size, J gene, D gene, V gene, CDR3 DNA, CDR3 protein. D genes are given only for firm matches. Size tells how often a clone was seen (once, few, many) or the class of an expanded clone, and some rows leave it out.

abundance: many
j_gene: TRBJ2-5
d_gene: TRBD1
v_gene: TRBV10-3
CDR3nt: TGTGCCATCAGTGAGTCAACAGGGGCCCAAGAGACCCAGTACTTC
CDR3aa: CAISESTGAQETQYF

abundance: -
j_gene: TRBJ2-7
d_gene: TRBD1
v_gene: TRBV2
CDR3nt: TGTGCCATTACTCCGGGACAGGGGGCTTACGAGCAGTACTTC
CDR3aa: CAITPGQGAYEQYF

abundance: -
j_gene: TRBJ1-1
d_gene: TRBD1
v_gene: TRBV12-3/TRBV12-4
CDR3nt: TGTGCCAGCAGGCTAGGACAGGGTGGAGAAGCTTTCTTT
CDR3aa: CASRLGQGGEAFF

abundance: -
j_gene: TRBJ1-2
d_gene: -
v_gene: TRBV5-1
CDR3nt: TGCGCCAGCAGCTTGGATTGGGAGCTTGCACGGTATGGCTACACCTTC
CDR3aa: CASSLDWELARYGYTF

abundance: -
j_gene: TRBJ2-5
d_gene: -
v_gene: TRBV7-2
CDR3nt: TGTGCCAGCAGCTTAGGGGGGGTCGAGCAAGAGACCCAGCACTTC
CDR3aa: CASSLGGVEQETQHF

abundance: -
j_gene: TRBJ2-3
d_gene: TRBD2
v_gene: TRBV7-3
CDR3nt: TGTGCCAGCAGCCTCTGGGGACTAGCGGGGCAGGAGAGCACAGATACGCAGTATTTT
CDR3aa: CASSLWGLAGQESTDTQYF

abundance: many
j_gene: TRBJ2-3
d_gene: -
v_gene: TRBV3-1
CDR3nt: TGTGCCAGCAGCCCGAATTTCGCAGATACGCAGTATTTT
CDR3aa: CASSPNFADTQYF

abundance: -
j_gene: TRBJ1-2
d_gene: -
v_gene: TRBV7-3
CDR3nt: TGTGCCAGCAGCCTAACCGGAGAAGGTAGAGGCTACACCTTC
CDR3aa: CASSLTGEGRGYTF

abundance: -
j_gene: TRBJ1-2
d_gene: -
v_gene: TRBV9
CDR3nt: TGTGCCAGCAGCTTAGGGGAGGATGGCTACACCTTC
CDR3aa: CASSLGEDGYTF

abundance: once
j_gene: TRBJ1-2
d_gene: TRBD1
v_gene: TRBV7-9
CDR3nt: TGTGCCAGCAGCTTAGCGAGGGACAGCTATGGCTACACCTTC
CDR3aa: CASSLARDSYGYTF

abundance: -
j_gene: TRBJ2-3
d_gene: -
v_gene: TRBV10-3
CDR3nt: TGTGCCATCAGTGTCAAAGGGGCAGATACGCAGTATTTT
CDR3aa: CAISVKGADTQYF

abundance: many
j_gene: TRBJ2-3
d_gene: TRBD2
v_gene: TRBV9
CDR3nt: TGTGCCAGCAGCGTAGGCGGGGGGTTAATCACAGATACGCAGTATTTT
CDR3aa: CASSVGGGLITDTQYF

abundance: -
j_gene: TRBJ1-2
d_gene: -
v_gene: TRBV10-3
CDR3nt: TGTGCCATCAGTGCCGGGGGGGATAACTATGGCTACACCTTC
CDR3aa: CAISAGGDNYGYTF

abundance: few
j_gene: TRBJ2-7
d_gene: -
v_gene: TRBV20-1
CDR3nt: TGCAGTGCTAGTGCTCGCCAGGGGGGAGGGCAGTACTTC
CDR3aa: CSASARQGGGQYF

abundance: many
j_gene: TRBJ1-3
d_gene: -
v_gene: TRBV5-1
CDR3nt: TGCGCCAGCAGCTTGGAAGGCTCTGGAAACACCATATATTTT
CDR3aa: CASSLEGSGNTIYF

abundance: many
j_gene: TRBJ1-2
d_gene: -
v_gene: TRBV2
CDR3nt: TGTGCCAGCAGTGAGTTCGTAGCGAATGGCTACACCTTC
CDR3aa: CASSEFVANGYTF

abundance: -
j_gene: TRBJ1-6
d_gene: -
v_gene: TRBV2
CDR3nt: TGTGCCAGCAGTGAAGTCCTGCACACCCTCCACTTT
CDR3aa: CASSEVLHTLHF

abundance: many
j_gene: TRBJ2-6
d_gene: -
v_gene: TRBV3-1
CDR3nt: TGTGCCAGCACGCTCAGCGGAGCTGGGGCCAACGTCCTGACTTTC
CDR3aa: CASTLSGAGANVLTF

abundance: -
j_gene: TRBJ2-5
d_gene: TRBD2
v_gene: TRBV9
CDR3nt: TGTGCCAGCAGCCCTAGGACTAGCGGCTGGGAGACCCAGTACTTC
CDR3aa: CASSPRTSGWETQYF

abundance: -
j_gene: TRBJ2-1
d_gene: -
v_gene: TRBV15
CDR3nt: TGTGCCACCAGCAGAGATATAAATGAGCAGTTCTTC
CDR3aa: CATSRDINEQFF

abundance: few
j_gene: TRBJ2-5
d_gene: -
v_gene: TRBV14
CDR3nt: TGTGCCAGCAGCCAAGTAGAAGGCCTGTCCCAGTACTTC
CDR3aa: CASSQVEGLSQYF

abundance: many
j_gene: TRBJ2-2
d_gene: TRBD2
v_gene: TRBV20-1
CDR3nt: TGCAGTGCTAACCTAGCGGAATTAAACACCGGGGAGCTGTTTTTT
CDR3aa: CSANLAELNTGELFF

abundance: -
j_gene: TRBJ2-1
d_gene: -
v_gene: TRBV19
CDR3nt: TGTGCCAGTAGTCCGGGGCTGTGGAATGAGCAGTTCTTC
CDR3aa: CASSPGLWNEQFF

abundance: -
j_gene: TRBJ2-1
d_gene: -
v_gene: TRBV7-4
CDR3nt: TGTGCCAGCAGCTTAGCGGGAGCCATGGAGCAGTTCTTC
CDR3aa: CASSLAGAMEQFF

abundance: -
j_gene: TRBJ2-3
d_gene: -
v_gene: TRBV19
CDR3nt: TGTGCCAGTAGTATAGCTGGGAGCACAGATACGCAGTATTTT
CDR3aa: CASSIAGSTDTQYF

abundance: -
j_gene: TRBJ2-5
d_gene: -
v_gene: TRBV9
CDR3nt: TGTGCCAGCAGCCCTCGGGGACCCGGGGAGACCCAGTACTTC
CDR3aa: CASSPRGPGETQYF

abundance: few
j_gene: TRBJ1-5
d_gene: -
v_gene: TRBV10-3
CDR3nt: TGTGCCATCAGTGACGCTTCAGGGAGGAATCAGCCCCAGCATTTT
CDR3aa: CAISDASGRNQPQHF

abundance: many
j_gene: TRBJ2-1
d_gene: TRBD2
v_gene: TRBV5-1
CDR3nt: TGCGCCAGCAGCTTACGGGGGGACTCCTACAATGAGCAGTTCTTC
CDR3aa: CASSLRGDSYNEQFF

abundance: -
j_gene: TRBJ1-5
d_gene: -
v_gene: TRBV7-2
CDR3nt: TGTGCCAGCAGCTTCACTGGACAGCCCCAGCATTTT
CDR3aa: CASSFTGQPQHF

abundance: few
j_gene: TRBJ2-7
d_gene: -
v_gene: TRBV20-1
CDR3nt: TGCAGTGCTGCCGCGGACAACTCCTACGAGCAGTACTTC
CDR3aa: CSAAADNSYEQYF

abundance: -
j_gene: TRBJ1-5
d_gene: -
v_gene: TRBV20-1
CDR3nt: TGCAGTGCTAGGGGACCCAATCAGCCCCAGCATTTT
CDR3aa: CSARGPNQPQHF

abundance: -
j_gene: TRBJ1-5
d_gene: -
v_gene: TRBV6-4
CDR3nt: TGTGCCAGCAGTGACGGTCCGACAAGGCCCCAGCATTTT
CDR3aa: CASSDGPTRPQHF

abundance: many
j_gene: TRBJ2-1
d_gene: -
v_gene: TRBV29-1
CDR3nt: TGCAGCGTTGGACCCCAGAATCCCAACAATGAGCAGTTCTTC
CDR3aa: CSVGPQNPNNEQFF

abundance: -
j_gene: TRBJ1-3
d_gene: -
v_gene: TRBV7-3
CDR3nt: TGTGCCAGCGGCTTAAAGGGGGGCGGAAGCACCATATATTTT
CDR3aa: CASGLKGGGSTIYF

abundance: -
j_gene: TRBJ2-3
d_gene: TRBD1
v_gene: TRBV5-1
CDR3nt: TGCGCCAGCAGAGTGGCGTCAGGGGGCGCAGATACGCAGTATTTT
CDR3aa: CASRVASGGADTQYF

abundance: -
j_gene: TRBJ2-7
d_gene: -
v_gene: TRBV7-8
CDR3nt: TGTGCCAGCAGCTTAGCCGTCAGGGGCCACGAGCAGTACTTC
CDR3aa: CASSLAVRGHEQYF

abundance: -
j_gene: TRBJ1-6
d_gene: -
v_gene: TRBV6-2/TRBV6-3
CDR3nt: TGTGCCAGTCAGGGTACGGGTTCACCCCTCCACTTT
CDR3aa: CASQGTGSPLHF

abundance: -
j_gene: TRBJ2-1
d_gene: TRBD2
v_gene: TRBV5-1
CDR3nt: TGCGCCAGCAGCTTTAACCCGACTAGCGGGAGGGCCGGAGAGCAGTTCTTC
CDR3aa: CASSFNPTSGRAGEQFF

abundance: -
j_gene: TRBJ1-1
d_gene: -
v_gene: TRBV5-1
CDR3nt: TGCGCCAGCAGCGACGGAACCCTCACTGAAGCTTTCTTT
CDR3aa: CASSDGTLTEAFF